The source of this T cell receptor (beta chain) is a study of cytomegalovirus exposure and HLA in healthy donors. Vbeta (60) and Jbeta (13) primers were used in the PCR. Measured with immunoSEQ multiplex PCR; TCRdb has only the in-frame clones, and not every one. The profile covers under 45,000 clones, with around 65% appearing a single time and 8.7% taken by the ten largest. Trimming removed 7 bases from V and 5 bases from J, with 14 bases in between. Germline values: CDR1 GTSNPN, CDR2 SVGIG (reference sequence). The CDR3 sequence is 12 residues long. The sample holds a few counts of this clone. Sequenced: PBMCs. J is TRBJ1-1 and V is TRBV30; D is possibly TRBD1 (5 bases). The source of this sequence is a human donor in good health. The CDR3 loop reads CASRRQLTEAFF. The CDR3 coding sequence is TGTGCCTCGCGAAGACAGTTGACTGAAGCTTTCTTT.